A selection of T cell receptor beta chains follows, all from one sample in a study of regulatory T cells in long-lasting Graves disease. TCRdb re-derived calls from the multiplex PCR reads in MiXCR, one entry per CDR3 protein. Of approximately 400,000 distinct CDR3 sequences in the sample, around 24% were seen once. This specimen consisted of peripheral blood mononuclear cells (PBMCs), obtained when the disease was refractory, from a patient treated with antithyroid drugs. The receptor set was obtained from a female donor with Graves disease. CDR3s include the opening cysteine and the closing phenylalanine or tryptophan. D genes are given only for firm matches. Where a row states a size, it is once, few, many or the class of an expanded clone; other rows omit it.

15	TRBV20-1	.	TRBJ1-5	.	TGCAGTGCTGCCGCCGACAGGCTTAGCAATCAGCCCCAGCATTTT	CSAAADRLSNQPQHF
14	TRBV2	TRBD2	TRBJ2-5	many	TGTGCCAGCAGTTGGACTAGCGCCGAAGAGACCCAGTACTTC	CASSWTSAEETQYF
15	TRBV20-1	.	TRBJ2-1	many	TGCAGTGCACCCCCCTCTAGGACAGTTTACAATGAGCAGTTCTTC	CSAPPSRTVYNEQFF
15	TRBV28	TRBD1	TRBJ2-6	many	TGTGCCAGCAGCCTGACAGGGACCGGGGCCAACGTCCTGACTTTC	CASSLTGTGANVLTF
13	TRBV2	.	TRBJ1-3	few	TGTGCCAGGAGCACAGGTACTGGAAACACCATATATTTT	CARSTGTGNTIYF
16	TRBV9	.	TRBJ2-2	few	TGTGCCAGCAGCGTACGCCCGCAGCCGAACACCGGGGAGCTGTTTTTT	CASSVRPQPNTGELFF
15	TRBV27	TRBD1	TRBJ1-1	few	TGTGCCAGCAGTTCCTACGGGACAGGGAACACTGAAGCTTTCTTT	CASSSYGTGNTEAFF
14	TRBV7-2	.	TRBJ2-7	few	TGTGCCAGCAGCTTGTCAGGGAACCTCTACGAGCAGTACTTC	CASSLSGNLYEQYF
17	TRBV12-3/TRBV12-4	TRBD1	TRBJ2-4	many	TGTGCCAGCAGTCGCAACACAGGGGATTTAGCCAAAAACATTCAGTACTTC	CASSRNTGDLAKNIQYF
16	TRBV11-2	TRBD1	TRBJ2-2	many	TGTGCCAGCAGCCCCAGGACAGGCGTCGTCACCGGGGAGCTGTTTTTT	CASSPRTGVVTGELFF
17	TRBV12-3/TRBV12-4	.	TRBJ2-2	many	TGTGCCAGCAGTTTAGTCTTTCGGGGGGCAGGGACCGGGGAGCTGTTTTTT	CASSLVFRGAGTGELFF
15	TRBV20-1	.	TRBJ2-7	few	TGCAGTGCTAGAGGTACCGGGACGGCTACCTACGAGCAGTACTTC	CSARGTGTATYEQYF
16	TRBV20-1	TRBD2	TRBJ2-2	few	TGCAGTGCCCTTCCGACTAGCGGGAGACACACCGGGGAGCTGTTTTTT	CSALPTSGRHTGELFF
15	TRBV10-3	TRBD2	TRBJ2-2	few	TGTGCCATCAGTGTTGCGGGAGGGCTCACCGGGGAGCTGTTTTTT	CAISVAGGLTGELFF
13	TRBV12-3/TRBV12-4	TRBD1	TRBJ2-7	many	TGTGCCAGCAGTCCTAGGGACAGGGAGAAGCAGTACTTC	CASSPRDREKQYF
15	TRBV2	TRBD1	TRBJ2-7	.	TGTGCCAGCAGAGAAACAGGGGGCGTCTCTTACGAGCAGTACTTC	CASRETGGVSYEQYF
14	TRBV7-3	.	TRBJ1-1	.	TGTGCCAGCAGTTCCGGGGTCCTAGGCACTGAAGCTTTCTTT	CASSSGVLGTEAFF
13	TRBV6-1	.	TRBJ2-2	few	TGTGCCAGCAGTGCCGGAAACACCGGGGAGCTGTTTTTT	CASSAGNTGELFF
13	TRBV12-3/TRBV12-4	TRBD1	TRBJ1-1	.	TGTGCCAGCAGACAGGGGCGGGCAGCTGAAGCTTTCTTT	CASRQGRAAEAFF
17	TRBV29-1	TRBD2	TRBJ2-1	.	TGCAGCGTCCAGGAGGGACTAGAGCGTCGCTCCTACAATGAGCAGTTCTTC	CSVQEGLERRSYNEQFF
12	TRBV12-3/TRBV12-4	.	TRBJ1-1	many	TGTGCCAGCAGTTTGGAGCGACTCGAAGCTTTCTTT	CASSLERLEAFF
16	TRBV6-5	.	TRBJ2-6	many	TGTGCCAGCAGTTACGGGGAGATAGGGGGGGCCAACGTCCTGACTTTC	CASSYGEIGGANVLTF
15	TRBV6-1	TRBD1	TRBJ2-7	many	TGTGCCAGCAGTGTCCAGACAGGGGTGTCCTACGAGCAGTACTTC	CASSVQTGVSYEQYF
10	TRBV30	.	TRBJ1-1	many	TGTGCTGGGACGGGTACTGAAGCTTTCTTT	CAGTGTEAFF
15	TRBV2	.	TRBJ1-6	few	TGTGCCAGCAGTGAGGGTCCACATGCGGTGTTACCCCTCCACTTT	CASSEGPHAVLPLHF
13	TRBV2	.	TRBJ2-2	few	TGTGCCAGCAGGGAGGGCTACACCGGGGAGCTGTTTTTT	CASREGYTGELFF
16	TRBV3-1	TRBD1	TRBJ1-3	few	TGTGCCAGCAGCCAGCACGGGACAGGAACTGGAAACACCATATATTTT	CASSQHGTGTGNTIYF
16	TRBV5-8	TRBD2	TRBJ2-5	.	TGTGCCAGCAGCTTGGTCGTCAGCGGGAGAAGGGAGACCCAGTACTTC	CASSLVVSGRRETQYF
14	TRBV10-3	.	TRBJ2-7	few	TGTGCCATCAGTGAGGTTGGGAGCTCCTACGAGCAGTACTTC	CAISEVGSSYEQYF
13	TRBV25-1	.	TRBJ2-3	.	TGTGCCAGCAGTGAATATTCAGGGGATACGCAGTATTTT	CASSEYSGDTQYF
20	TRBV19	TRBD1	TRBJ2-4	.	TGTGCCAGTACTAGTACCAGGATTTACGGACAGGGTTTCCCCAAAAACATTCAGTACTTC	CASTSTRIYGQGFPKNIQYF
16	TRBV20-1	.	TRBJ2-1	.	TGCAGTGCACCCCCTAGTAGGGGTAGCTCCTACAATGAGCAGTTCTTC	CSAPPSRGSSYNEQFF
14	TRBV6-5	.	TRBJ1-6	.	TGTGCCAGCAGTTACTCGGGGTTAGGGTCACCCCTCCACTTT	CASSYSGLGSPLHF
12	TRBV7-9	.	TRBJ2-7	few	TGTGCCAGCAGCTTAGCGATGGCCGAGCAGTACTTC	CASSLAMAEQYF
15	TRBV29-1	TRBD1	TRBJ1-2	.	TGCAGCGTCGTGGACTGGGCGGGACAGGTAGATGGCTACACCTTC	CSVVDWAGQVDGYTF
14	TRBV30	.	TRBJ2-5	few	TGTGCCTGGCAACCCCCTGGGTATGCAGAGACCCAGTACTTC	CAWQPPGYAETQYF
13	TRBV7-3	TRBD2	TRBJ2-5	many	TGTGCCAGCAGCTTTACGGGGGGGGAGACCCAGTACTTC	CASSFTGGETQYF
12	TRBV29-1	.	TRBJ2-7	.	TGCAGCGTGGGATGGACGCGATACGAGCAGTACTTC	CSVGWTRYEQYF
12	TRBV3-1	.	TRBJ2-7	once	TGTGCCAGCAGCCCCCAGGGAAGGGAGCAGTACTTC	CASSPQGREQYF
16	TRBV24-1	.	TRBJ1-2	many	TGTGCCACCAGTGATTCGAGAGGACCTCTCAACTATGGCTACACCTTC	CATSDSRGPLNYGYTF
14	TRBV10-3	TRBD1	TRBJ1-2	many	TGTGCCATCAGCCGGACAGGGGAATCCTATGGCTACACCTTC	CAISRTGESYGYTF
14	TRBV20-1	.	TRBJ1-4	many	TGCAGTGCACAACGGGGGGCAACTAATGAAAAACTGTTTTTT	CSAQRGATNEKLFF
17	TRBV11-2	TRBD2	TRBJ2-1	.	TGTGCCAGCAGCTTAGAGCGACTAGCGGTCAGCTACAATGAGCAGTTCTTC	CASSLERLAVSYNEQFF
16	TRBV6-5	.	TRBJ2-7	few	TGTGCCAGCAGTTACCCCCGGGACTGGTACTCCTACGAGCAGTACTTC	CASSYPRDWYSYEQYF
15	TRBV5-1	.	TRBJ1-1	.	TGCGCCAGCAGCTTGGATCCCCAAAGGAACACTGAAGCTTTCTTT	CASSLDPQRNTEAFF
12	TRBV6-1	.	TRBJ2-7	.	TGTGCCAGCCAGATCTCTCACTACGAGCAGTACTTC	CASQISHYEQYF
16	TRBV28	.	TRBJ1-1	few	TGTGCCAGCAGTTTACATCGATGGCAGGAGAGTACTGAAGCTTTCTTT	CASSLHRWQESTEAFF
13	TRBV6-1	.	TRBJ2-7	many	TGTGCCAGCAGCAGAGACTACCCCTACGAGCAGTACTTC	CASSRDYPYEQYF